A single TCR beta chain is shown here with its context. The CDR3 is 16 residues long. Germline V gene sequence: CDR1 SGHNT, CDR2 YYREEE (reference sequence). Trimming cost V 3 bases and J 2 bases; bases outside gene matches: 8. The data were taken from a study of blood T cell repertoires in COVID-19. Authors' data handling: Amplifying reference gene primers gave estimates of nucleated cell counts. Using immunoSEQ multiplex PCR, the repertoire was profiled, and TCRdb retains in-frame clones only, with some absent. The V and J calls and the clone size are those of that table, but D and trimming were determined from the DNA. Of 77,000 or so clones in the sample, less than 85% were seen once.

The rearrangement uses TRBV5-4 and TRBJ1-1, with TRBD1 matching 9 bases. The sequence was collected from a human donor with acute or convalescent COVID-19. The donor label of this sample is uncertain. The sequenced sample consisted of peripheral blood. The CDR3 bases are TGTGCCAGCAGCTGGGACAGGGCGAATCGAAACACTGAAGCTTTCTTT. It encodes CASSWDRANRNTEAFF.